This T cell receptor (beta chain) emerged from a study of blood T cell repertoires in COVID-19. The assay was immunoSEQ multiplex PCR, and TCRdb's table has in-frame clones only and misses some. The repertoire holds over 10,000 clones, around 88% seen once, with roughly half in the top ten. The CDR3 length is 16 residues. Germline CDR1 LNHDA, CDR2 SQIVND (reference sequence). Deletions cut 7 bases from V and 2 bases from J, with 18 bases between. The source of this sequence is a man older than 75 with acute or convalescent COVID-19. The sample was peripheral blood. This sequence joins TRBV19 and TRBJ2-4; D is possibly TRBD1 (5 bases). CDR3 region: CASTVLGQDTKNIQYF. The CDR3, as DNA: TGTGCCAGTACCGTTCTCGGGCAGGACACCAAAAACATTCAGTACTTC.